Included here is one T cell receptor beta chain sequence, with context. The antigen is undetermined. The assay was immunoSEQ multiplex PCR, and TCRdb's table has in-frame clones only and misses some. The sample shows tens of thousands of clones, roughly four fifths of them seen only once. The data belong to a study of somatic mutations in cytotoxic T cells in rheumatoid arthritis. Study-wide background: After diagnosis, patient blood (about 27 ml EDTA) was drawn right away, before any treatment was given.

Whole-study results and caveats: Among rheumatoid arthritis patients and age-matched healthy controls, CD8+ T-cell clonality was not significantly different. For patients with rheumatoid arthritis, CD8+ clonality went up with age, while healthy controls showed no such change. A largest CD8+ clone above 20% of CD8+ cells occurred in 8 of 65 patients.

V trimming: 5 bases; J trimming: 2 bases; junction bases outside the gene matches: 7. The CDR3 runs 15 residues. CDR1 and CDR2 from the germline V gene are SEHNR and FQNEAQ (reference sequence). Sample: CD8+ T cells sorted from blood. The rearrangement joins TRBV7-9 to TRBJ2-5; 8 bases line up with TRBD1. This TCR derives from an adult with rheumatoid arthritis. This CDR3 reads CASSNQGAGQETQYF. CDR3 DNA sequence: TGTGCCAGCAGCAACCAGGGGGCCGGTCAAGAGACCCAGTACTTC.